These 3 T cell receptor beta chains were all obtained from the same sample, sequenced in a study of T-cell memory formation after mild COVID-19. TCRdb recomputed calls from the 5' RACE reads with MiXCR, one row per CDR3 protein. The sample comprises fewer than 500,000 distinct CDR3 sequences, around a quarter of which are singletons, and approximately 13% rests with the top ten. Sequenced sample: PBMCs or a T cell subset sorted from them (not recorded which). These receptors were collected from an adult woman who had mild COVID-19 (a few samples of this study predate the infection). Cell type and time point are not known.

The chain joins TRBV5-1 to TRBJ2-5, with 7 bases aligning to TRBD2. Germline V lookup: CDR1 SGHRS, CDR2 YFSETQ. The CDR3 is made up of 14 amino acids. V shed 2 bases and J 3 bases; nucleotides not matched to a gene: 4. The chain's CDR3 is CASSLGAGEETQYF. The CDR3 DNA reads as TGCGCCAGCAGCTTAGGGGCGGGGGAAGAGACCCAGTACTTC.

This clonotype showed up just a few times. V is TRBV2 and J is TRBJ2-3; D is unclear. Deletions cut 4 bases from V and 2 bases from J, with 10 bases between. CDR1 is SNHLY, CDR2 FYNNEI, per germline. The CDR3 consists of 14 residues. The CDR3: CASSVRTPTDTQYF. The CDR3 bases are TGTGCCAGCAGTGTTCGCACACCCACAGATACGCAGTATTTT.

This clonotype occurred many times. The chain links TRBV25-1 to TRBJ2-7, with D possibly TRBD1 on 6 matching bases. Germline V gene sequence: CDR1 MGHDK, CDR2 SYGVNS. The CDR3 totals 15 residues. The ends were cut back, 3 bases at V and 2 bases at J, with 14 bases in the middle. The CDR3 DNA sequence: TGTGCCAGCAGTGATCCCGGACAGACCACCTACGAGCAGTACTTC. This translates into CASSDPGQTTYEQYF.